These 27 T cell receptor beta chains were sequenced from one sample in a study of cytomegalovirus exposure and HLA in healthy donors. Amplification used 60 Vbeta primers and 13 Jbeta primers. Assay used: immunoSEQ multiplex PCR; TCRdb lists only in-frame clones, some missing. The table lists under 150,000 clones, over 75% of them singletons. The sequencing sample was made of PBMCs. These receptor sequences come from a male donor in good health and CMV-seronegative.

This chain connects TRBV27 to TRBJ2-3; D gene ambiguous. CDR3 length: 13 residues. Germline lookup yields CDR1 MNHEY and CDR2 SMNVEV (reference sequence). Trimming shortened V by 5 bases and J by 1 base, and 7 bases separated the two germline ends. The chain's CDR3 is CASSIPGTDTQYF. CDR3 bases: TGTGCCAGCAGTATTCCCGGCACAGATACGCAGTATTTT.

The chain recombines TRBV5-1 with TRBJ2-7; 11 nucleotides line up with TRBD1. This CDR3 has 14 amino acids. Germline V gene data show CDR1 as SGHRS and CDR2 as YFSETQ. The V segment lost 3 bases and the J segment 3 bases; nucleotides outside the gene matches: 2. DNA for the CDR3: TGCGCCAGCAGCTCCGGGACAGGGGGCTACGAGCAGTACTTC. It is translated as CASSSGTGGYEQYF.

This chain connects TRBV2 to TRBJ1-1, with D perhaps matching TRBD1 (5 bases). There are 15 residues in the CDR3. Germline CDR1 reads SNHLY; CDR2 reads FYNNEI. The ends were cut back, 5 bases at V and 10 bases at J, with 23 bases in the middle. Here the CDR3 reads CASSPPTLQTDGAFF. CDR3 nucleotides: TGTGCCAGCAGTCCCCCCACTCTTCAGACAGATGGAGCTTTCTTT.

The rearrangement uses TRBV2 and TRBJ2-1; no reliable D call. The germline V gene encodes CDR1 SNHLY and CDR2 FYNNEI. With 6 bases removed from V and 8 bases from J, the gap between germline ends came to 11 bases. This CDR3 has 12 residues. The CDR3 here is CASRIAGDEQFF. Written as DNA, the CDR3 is TGTGCCAGCAGGATCGCAGGCGATGAGCAGTTCTTC.

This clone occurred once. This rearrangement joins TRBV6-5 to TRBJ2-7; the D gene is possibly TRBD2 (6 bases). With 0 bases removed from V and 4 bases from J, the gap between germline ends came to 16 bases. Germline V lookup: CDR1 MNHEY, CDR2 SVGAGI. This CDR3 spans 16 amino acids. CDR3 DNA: TGTGCCAGCAGTTACTCGGGCCCGGGGGAGGAGTACGAGCAGTACTTC. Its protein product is CASSYSGPGEEYEQYF.

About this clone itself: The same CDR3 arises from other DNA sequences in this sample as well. The CDR3 DNA reads TGTGCCAGCAGTTATATTGGGAGCTCCTACAATGAGCAGTTCTTC. Protein: CASSYIGSSYNEQFF. This chain connects TRBV6-5 to TRBJ2-1; possible D gene TRBD2, 5 bases. The ends were cut back, 3 bases at V and 0 bases at J, with 9 bases in the middle. CDR1 MNHEY and CDR2 SVGAGI come from the germline V gene. The CDR3 contains 15 residues.

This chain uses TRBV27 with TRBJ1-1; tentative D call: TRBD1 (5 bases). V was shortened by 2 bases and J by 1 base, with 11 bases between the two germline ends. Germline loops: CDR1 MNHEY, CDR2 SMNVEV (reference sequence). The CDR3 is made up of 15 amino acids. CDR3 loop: CASSLIGRANTEAFF. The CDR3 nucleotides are TGTGCCAGCAGTTTAATCGGCAGGGCGAACACTGAAGCTTTCTTT.

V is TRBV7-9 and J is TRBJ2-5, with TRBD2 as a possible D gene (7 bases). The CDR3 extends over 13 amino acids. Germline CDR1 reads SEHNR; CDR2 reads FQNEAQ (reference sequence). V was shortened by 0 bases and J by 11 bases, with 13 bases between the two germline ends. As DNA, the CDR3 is TGTGCCAGCAGCTTAGCGGGGGAGGGGGAGCAGTACTTC. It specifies CASSLAGEGEQYF.

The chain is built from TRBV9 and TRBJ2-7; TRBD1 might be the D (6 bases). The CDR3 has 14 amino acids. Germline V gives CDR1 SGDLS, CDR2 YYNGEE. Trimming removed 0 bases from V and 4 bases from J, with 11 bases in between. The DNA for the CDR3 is TGTGCCAGCAGCGTAGGGACAGAAACTTACGAGCAGTACTTC. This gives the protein CASSVGTETYEQYF.

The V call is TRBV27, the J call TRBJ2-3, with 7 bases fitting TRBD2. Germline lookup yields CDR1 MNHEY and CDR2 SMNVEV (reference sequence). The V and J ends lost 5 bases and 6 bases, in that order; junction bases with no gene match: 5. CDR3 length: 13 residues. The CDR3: CASSPGGLDTQYF. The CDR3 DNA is TGTGCCAGCAGTCCGGGGGGACTTGATACGCAGTATTTT.

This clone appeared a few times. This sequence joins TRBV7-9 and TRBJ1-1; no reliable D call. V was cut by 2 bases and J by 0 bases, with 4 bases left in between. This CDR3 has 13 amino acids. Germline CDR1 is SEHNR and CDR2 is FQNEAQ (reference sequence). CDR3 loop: CASSLIMNTEAFF. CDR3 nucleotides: TGTGCCAGCAGCTTAATCATGAACACTGAAGCTTTCTTT.

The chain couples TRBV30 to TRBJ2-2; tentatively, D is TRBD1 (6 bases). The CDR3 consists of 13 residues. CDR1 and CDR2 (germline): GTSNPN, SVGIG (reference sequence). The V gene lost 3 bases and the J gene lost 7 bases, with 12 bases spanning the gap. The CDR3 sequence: CAWSRGTLGELFF. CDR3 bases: TGTGCCTGGAGCAGAGGGACACTCGGGGAGCTGTTTTTT.

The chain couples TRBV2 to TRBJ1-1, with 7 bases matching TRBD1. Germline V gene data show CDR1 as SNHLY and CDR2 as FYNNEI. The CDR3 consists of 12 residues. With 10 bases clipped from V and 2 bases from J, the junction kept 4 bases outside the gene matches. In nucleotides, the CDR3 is TGTGCCAAACGACAGGGCAACACTGAAGCTTTCTTT. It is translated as CAKRQGNTEAFF.

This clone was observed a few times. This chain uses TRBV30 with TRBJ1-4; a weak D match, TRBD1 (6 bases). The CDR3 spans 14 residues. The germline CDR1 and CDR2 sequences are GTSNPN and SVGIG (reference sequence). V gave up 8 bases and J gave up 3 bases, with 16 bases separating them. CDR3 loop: CAGETGFSNEKLFF. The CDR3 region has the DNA TGTGCCGGAGAGACAGGCTTCTCTAATGAAAAACTGTTTTTT.

CDR3 protein: CASSLVLAPPNEQFF. DNA for the CDR3: TGTGCCAGCAGTTTAGTACTAGCCCCTCCCAATGAGCAGTTCTTC. The J gene is TRBJ2-1, the V gene TRBV27; tentative D call: TRBD2 (6 bases). Trimming cost V 2 bases and J 6 bases, with 14 bases left between them. The CDR3 runs 15 residues. The germline CDR1 and CDR2 sequences are MNHEY and SMNVEV (reference sequence).

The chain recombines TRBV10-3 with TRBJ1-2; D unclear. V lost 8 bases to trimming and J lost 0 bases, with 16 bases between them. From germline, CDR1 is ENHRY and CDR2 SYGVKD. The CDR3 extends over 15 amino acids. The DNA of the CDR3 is TGTGCCATCGGCTTGTGGACTGGGGCTAACTATGGCTACACCTTC. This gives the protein CAIGLWTGANYGYTF.

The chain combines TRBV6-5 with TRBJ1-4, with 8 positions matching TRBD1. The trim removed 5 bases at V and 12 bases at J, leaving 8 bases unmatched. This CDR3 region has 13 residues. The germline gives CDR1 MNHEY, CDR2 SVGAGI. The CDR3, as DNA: TGTGCCAGCAGTAACGACAGGGGAGGTCAACTGTTTTTT. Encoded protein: CASSNDRGGQLFF.

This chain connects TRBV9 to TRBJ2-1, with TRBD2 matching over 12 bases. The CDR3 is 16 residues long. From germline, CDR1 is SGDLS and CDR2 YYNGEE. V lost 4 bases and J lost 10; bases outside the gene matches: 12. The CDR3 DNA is TGTGCCAGCAGCCCGCAGAAGACTAGCGGGAGTGGGGAGCAGTTCTTC. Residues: CASSPQKTSGSGEQFF.

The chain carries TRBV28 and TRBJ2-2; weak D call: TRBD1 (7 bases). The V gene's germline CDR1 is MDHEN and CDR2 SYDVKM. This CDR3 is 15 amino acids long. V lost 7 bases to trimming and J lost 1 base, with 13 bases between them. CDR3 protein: CASIPGGRNTGELFF. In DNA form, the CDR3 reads TGTGCCAGCATCCCAGGGGGGAGGAACACCGGGGAGCTGTTTTTT.

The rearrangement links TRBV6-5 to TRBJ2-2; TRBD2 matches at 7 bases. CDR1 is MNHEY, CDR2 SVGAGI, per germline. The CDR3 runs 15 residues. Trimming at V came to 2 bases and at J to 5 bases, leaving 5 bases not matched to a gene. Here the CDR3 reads CASSYGLAETGELFF. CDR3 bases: TGTGCCAGCAGTTACGGCCTAGCGGAAACCGGGGAGCTGTTTTTT.

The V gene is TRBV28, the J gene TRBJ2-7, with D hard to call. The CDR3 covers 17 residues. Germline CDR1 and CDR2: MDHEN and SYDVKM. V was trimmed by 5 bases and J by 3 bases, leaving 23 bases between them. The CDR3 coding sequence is TGTGCCAGCAGTATAGACTCGATCCTGGTATCTAGCTACGAGCAGTACTTC. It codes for CASSIDSILVSSYEQYF.

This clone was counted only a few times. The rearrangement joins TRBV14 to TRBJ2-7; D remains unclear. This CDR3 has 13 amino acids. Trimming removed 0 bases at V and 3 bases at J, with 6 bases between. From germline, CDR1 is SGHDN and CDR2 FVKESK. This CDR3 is CASSQDLFYEQYF. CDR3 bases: TGTGCCAGCAGCCAAGATCTGTTCTACGAGCAGTACTTC.

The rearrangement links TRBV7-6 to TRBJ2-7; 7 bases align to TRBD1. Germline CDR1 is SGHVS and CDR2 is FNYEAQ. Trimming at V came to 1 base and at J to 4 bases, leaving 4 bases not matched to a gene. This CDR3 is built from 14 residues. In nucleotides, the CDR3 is TGTGCCAGCAGCTTAGGATCAGGGGGATACGAGCAGTACTTC. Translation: CASSLGSGGYEQYF.

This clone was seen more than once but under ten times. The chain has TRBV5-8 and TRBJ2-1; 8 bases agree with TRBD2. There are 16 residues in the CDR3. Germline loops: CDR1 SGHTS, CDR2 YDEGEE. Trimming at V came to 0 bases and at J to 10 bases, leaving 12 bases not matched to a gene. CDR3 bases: TGTGCCAGCAGCTTGGTTTGGGCTAGCGGGCCGATCGAGCAGTTCTTC. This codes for CASSLVWASGPIEQFF. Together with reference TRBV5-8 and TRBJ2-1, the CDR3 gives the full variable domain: EAGVTQSPTHLIKTRGQQATLRCSPISGHTSVYWYQQALGLGLQFLLWYDEGEERNRGNFPPRFSGRQFPNYSSELNVNALELEDSALYLCASSLVWASGPIEQFFGPGTRLTVL.

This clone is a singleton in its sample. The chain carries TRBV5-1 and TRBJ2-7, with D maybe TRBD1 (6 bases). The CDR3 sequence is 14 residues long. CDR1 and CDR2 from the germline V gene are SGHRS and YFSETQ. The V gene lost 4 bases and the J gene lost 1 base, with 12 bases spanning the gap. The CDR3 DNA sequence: TGCGCCAGCAGCCCACCCACAGGGTCCTACGAGCAGTACTTC. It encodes CASSPPTGSYEQYF.

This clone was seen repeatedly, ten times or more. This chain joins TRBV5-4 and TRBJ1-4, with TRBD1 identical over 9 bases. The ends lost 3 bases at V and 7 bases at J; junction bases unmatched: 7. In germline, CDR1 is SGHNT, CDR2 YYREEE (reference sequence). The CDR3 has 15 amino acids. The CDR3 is CASSSPGQGREKLFF. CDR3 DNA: TGTGCCAGCAGCTCTCCGGGACAGGGACGTGAAAAACTGTTTTTT.

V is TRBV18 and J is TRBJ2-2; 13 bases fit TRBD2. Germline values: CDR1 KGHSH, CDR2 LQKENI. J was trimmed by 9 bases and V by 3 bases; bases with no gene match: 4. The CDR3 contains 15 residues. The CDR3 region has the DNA TGTGCCAGCTCACCGGGGACTAGCGGGATCTGGGAGCTGTTTTTT. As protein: CASSPGTSGIWELFF.